This TCR beta chain appears in the sequencing data of a study of T cell repertoires in cytomegalovirus infection. V was trimmed by 8 bases and J by 5 bases, leaving 10 bases between them. CDR1 SGHVT and CDR2 SQSDAQ come from the germline V gene. The CDR3 contains 12 residues. In regard to this clonotype: The antigen is not known.

TCRdb passed the reads through MiXCR, listing each CDR3 protein once. The sample lists 680,000 or so distinct CDR3 sequences, approximately 33% seen once, with roughly 18% in the top ten. Sequences were derived from cultured PBMCs, sampled from culture after CMV antigen stimulation. The receptor's source is a human donor in good health (CMV status not recorded). Some clones in this sample may be carry-over from other donors' samples. This chain joins TRBV7-4 and TRBJ2-1, with D unclear. In DNA form, the CDR3 reads TGTGCCAGCCCCATATATGACAATGAGCAGTTCTTC. Translation: CASPIYDNEQFF.